The rows below give T cell receptor beta chains drawn from one sample of a study of glioma-infiltrating T cells. TCRdb passed the multiplex PCR reads through MiXCR, listing each CDR3 protein once. Among more than 95,000 distinct CDR3 sequences listed, around 30% were seen once. Sample: glioma tissue, nonneoplastic brain tissue, or PBMCs (not recorded which). The receptor set was obtained from a human donor with low-grade glioma or glioblastoma, undergoing nonglioma brain surgery, or in good health (not recorded which). The CDR3 runs from the conserved cysteine through the conserved F or W. The order of the fields is clone size, J gene, V gene, D gene, CDR3 DNA, CDR3 protein. The D gene is left open where the match is weak. Some rows have no size entry. The others give once, few or many, or a class for an expanded clone.

many TRBJ2-3 TRBV28 - TGTGCCAGCTCCCCTGGCAGATTTGCAGATACGCAGTATTTT CASSPGRFADTQYF
many TRBJ2-1 TRBV19 TRBD2 TGTGCCAGTATGGTGGGCGGGGGAAGGGAGCAGTTCTTC CASMVGGGREQFF
many TRBJ2-2 TRBV6-1 TRBD2 TGTGCCAGCAGACTAGCGGGGAATGCCGGGGAGCTGTTTTTT CASRLAGNAGELFF
many TRBJ1-2 TRBV6-1 TRBD1 TGTGCCAGCAGACACAGGGGGAACTATGGCTACACCTTC CASRHRGNYGYTF
few TRBJ1-2 TRBV4-2 - TGTGCCAGCAGCCAAGACCAATCCCAACGCGGCAGAGCCTATGGCTACACCTTC CASSQDQSQRGRAYGYTF
few TRBJ1-4 TRBV24-1 - TGTGCCACCAGTGATTTCAGGGTACGAGAAAAACTGTTTTTT CATSDFRVREKLFF
- TRBJ2-3 TRBV29-1 TRBD2 TGCAGCGTTGAGTTGCAGGGAGGGGATACGCAGTATTTT CSVELQGGDTQYF
- TRBJ2-4 TRBV11-2 TRBD1 TGTGCCAGCAGCTTGGGACAGACAAACATTCAGTACTTC CASSLGQTNIQYF
few TRBJ1-2 TRBV7-9 TRBD1 TGTGCCAGCAGCGCCGGGACAGGGCAAACCGGCTACACCTTC CASSAGTGQTGYTF
many TRBJ2-5 TRBV12-3/TRBV12-4 - TGTGCCAGCAGCGGCCTTGAGACCCAGTACTTC CASSGLETQYF
once TRBJ2-7 TRBV5-1 TRBD1 TGCGCCAGCAGTTATTTCCCCCGCGGACAGGGGGCCATTGAGTCCTACGAGCAGTACTTC CASSYFPRGQGAIESYEQYF
many TRBJ2-1 TRBV20-1 TRBD2 TGCAGTGCTAGAGATCTAAGCGGGGGGGCCGGGTACAATGAGCAGTTCTTC CSARDLSGGAGYNEQFF
many TRBJ2-7 TRBV20-1 - TGCAGTGCTAGAGCAAAGGCCCAGCCTAGCTACGAGCAGTACTTC CSARAKAQPSYEQYF
many TRBJ2-1 TRBV6-1 - TGTGCCAGCAGAAGCAATGAGCAGTTCTTC CASRSNEQFF
- TRBJ1-2 TRBV5-8 TRBD1 TGTGCCAGCAGCCGGGACAGCGCTAACTATGGCTACACCTTC CASSRDSANYGYTF
many TRBJ1-2 TRBV2 TRBD1 TGTGCCAGCAGTGTGAGCTTCACAGGGGGATCCGGCTACACCTTC CASSVSFTGGSGYTF
many TRBJ1-3 TRBV6-6 - TGTGCCAGCAGTTACTACTCTGGAAACACCATATATTTT CASSYYSGNTIYF
many TRBJ1-6 TRBV10-3 TRBD1 TGTGCCATCTGCCCAGGGGGTAATTATTCACCCCTCCACTTT CAICPGGNYSPLHF
- TRBJ2-5 TRBV7-3 TRBD2 TGTGCCAGCAGCCTTGGACTAGCGGGGGGGAAAGAGACCCAGTACTTC CASSLGLAGGKETQYF
- TRBJ2-5 TRBV4-2 - TGTGCCAGCAGCTTAGGCCAGGGCGGACAGACCCAGTACTTC CASSLGQGGQTQYF
- TRBJ2-3 TRBV29-1 - TGCAGCGTGAGCCCGGGACAAGTAGGCACAGATACGCAGTATTTT CSVSPGQVGTDTQYF
many TRBJ2-3 TRBV6-2/TRBV6-3 TRBD2 TGTGCCAGCAGTTACGGCGATAGCGGGATCACAGATACGCAGTATTTT CASSYGDSGITDTQYF
- TRBJ2-5 TRBV4-2 TRBD2 TGTGCCAGCAGCCAAGTTTGGGCTAGCGGTAGCCAAGAGACCCAGTACTTC CASSQVWASGSQETQYF
many TRBJ1-5 TRBV28 TRBD1 TGTGCCAGCAGTTCGCCGGGACAGATTAGCAATCAGCCCCAGCATTTT CASSSPGQISNQPQHF
few TRBJ1-5 TRBV19 - TGTGCCAGTAGTGACCGGGCCGAGGGTCGAGGCCAGCCCCAGCATTTT CASSDRAEGRGQPQHF
- TRBJ2-5 TRBV12-3/TRBV12-4 TRBD2 TGTGCCACTAGCGGGATCGAAGAGACCCAGTACTTC CATSGIEETQYF
- TRBJ2-5 TRBV4-1 - TGCGCCAGCAGCCAAGGACCACAGGGAGCCCAAGAGACCCAGTACTTC CASSQGPQGAQETQYF
- TRBJ1-5 TRBV12-2 - TGTGCAAGTCGCTTCACAAGCAATCAGCCCCAGCATTTT CASRFTSNQPQHF
- TRBJ2-1 TRBV19 TRBD2 TGTGCCAGTAAGCGGGGGATTTACTACAATGAGCAGTTCTTC CASKRGIYYNEQFF
many TRBJ2-5 TRBV2 - TGTGCCAGCAGTGGCCAGGGGTTGGGGACCCAGTACTTC CASSGQGLGTQYF
few TRBJ2-7 TRBV6-1 TRBD1 TGTGCCAGCAGTTCCACCGGGACAGGATCCTACGGGCAGTACTTC CASSSTGTGSYGQYF
- TRBJ1-5 TRBV5-6 - TGTGCCAGCAGAAGGGGACAATACGAGCCCCAGCATTTT CASRRGQYEPQHF
many TRBJ2-3 TRBV7-2 - TGTGCCAGCAGCTTAGGGGGCCCAGATACGCAGTATTTT CASSLGGPDTQYF
- TRBJ2-1 TRBV12-3/TRBV12-4 - TGTACCAGCAGTCCAGGGGGGCCTCCATATAATGAGCAGTTCTTC CTSSPGGPPYNEQFF
once TRBJ2-4 TRBV28 - TGTGCCGTACTATCGGGGGGCCACCTAGCCAAAAACATTCAGTACTTC CAVLSGGHLAKNIQYF
- TRBJ2-5 TRBV7-2 TRBD1 TGTGCCAGCAGCTTCTGGGGACAGCAAGGGGCCCAGTACTTC CASSFWGQQGAQYF
many TRBJ2-7 TRBV15 - TGTGCCACCAGCAGAGGGCCGGACTCCTACGAGCAGTACTTC CATSRGPDSYEQYF
few TRBJ1-6 TRBV2 - TGTGCCAGCATAACAGACACCAATTCACCCCTCCACTTT CASITDTNSPLHF
many TRBJ2-1 TRBV20-1 TRBD2 TGCAGTGCTCCGGGGGCTAGCGGGGGGCGATTATACAATGAGCAGTTCTTC CSAPGASGGRLYNEQFF
- TRBJ2-4 TRBV20-1 TRBD1 TGCAGTGCTATACAGGGGGCCAAAAACATTCAGTACTTC CSAIQGAKNIQYF
- TRBJ2-3 TRBV5-4 TRBD2 TGTGCCAGCAGCTTGGTGGGACTAGCGGATAAGCAGTATTTT CASSLVGLADKQYF
- TRBJ2-7 TRBV24-1 TRBD1 TGTGCCACCAGTGACTCGGGACAGGGAATGTACGAGCAGTACTTT CATSDSGQGMYEQYF
- TRBJ1-2 TRBV5-5 - TGTGCCAGCAGCTTGAATGGGAACTATGGCTACACCTTC CASSLNGNYGYTF
many TRBJ1-6 TRBV20-1 TRBD1 TGCAGTGGGGGGACGGGACAGCCTAATTCACCCCTCCACTTT CSGGTGQPNSPLHF
few TRBJ2-1 TRBV3-1 - TGTGCCAGCAGCCTCTGGGGAGAAGGAAATGAGCAGTTCTTC CASSLWGEGNEQFF
- TRBJ2-7 TRBV11-1 - TGTGCCAGCAGCTTGGGCACCTACTACGAGCAGTACTTC CASSLGTYYEQYF
many TRBJ1-1 TRBV6-1 - TGTGCCACCTCCCGCCCGAACACTGAAGCTTTCTTT CATSRPNTEAFF
- TRBJ2-1 TRBV12-3/TRBV12-4 TRBD2 TGTGCCAGCAGTGTTAGCGGGGGGACCTACAATGAGCAGCTCTTC CASSVSGGTYNEQLF